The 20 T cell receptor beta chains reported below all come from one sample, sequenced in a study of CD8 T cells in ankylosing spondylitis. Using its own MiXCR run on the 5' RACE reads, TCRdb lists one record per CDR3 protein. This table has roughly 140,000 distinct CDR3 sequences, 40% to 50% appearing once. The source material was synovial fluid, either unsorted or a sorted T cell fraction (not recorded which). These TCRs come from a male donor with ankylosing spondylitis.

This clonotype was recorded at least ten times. The CDR3 DNA follows: TGTGCCATCGAAGGGACAGGGGATGCCGATGAGCAGTTCTTC. This codes for CAIEGTGDADEQFF. The chain links TRBV10-3 to TRBJ2-1; the match to TRBD1 covers 10 bases. Germline V CDR1 and CDR2: ENHRY, SYGVKD. V trimming: 8 bases; J trimming: 8 bases; junction bases outside the gene matches: 9. The CDR3 loop spans 14 amino acids.

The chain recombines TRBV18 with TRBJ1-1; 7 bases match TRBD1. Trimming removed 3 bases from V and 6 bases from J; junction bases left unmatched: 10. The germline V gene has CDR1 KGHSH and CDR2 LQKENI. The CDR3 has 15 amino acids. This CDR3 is CASSPRQGKMAEAFF. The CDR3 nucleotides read TGTGCCAGCTCACCGAGACAGGGTAAAATGGCTGAAGCTTTCTTT. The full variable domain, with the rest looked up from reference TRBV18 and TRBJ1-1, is NAGVMQNPRHLVRRRGQEARLRCSPMKGHSHVYWYRQLPEEGLKFMVYLQKENIIDESGMPKERFSAEFPKEGPSILRIQQVVRGDSAAYFCASSPRQGKMAEAFFGQGTRLTVV.

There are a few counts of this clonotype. CDR3 coding DNA: TGTGCCAGCAGTAGCGGAAGGGGACAGGTAGAGACCCAGTACTTC. Protein: CASSSGRGQVETQYF. This chain links TRBV28 with TRBJ2-5, with 8 bases fitting TRBD1. The CDR3 spans 15 residues. CDR1 and CDR2 (germline): MDHEN, SYDVKM. V gave up 5 bases and J gave up 4 bases; unmatched junction bases: 9.

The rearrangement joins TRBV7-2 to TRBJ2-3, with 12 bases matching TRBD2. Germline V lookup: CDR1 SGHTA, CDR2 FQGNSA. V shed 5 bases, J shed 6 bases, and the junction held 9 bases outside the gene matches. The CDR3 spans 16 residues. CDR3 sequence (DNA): TGTGCCAGCAGCCCAAGACTAGCGGGAGTTACTGATACGCAGTATTTT. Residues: CASSPRLAGVTDTQYF.

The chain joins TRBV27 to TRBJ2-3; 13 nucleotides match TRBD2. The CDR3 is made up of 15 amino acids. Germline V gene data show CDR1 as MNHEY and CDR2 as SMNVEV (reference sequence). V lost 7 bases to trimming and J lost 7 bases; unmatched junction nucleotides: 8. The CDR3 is CASTGTSGTENTQYF. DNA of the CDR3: TGTGCCAGCACCGGGACTAGCGGGACAGAAAATACGCAGTATTTT.

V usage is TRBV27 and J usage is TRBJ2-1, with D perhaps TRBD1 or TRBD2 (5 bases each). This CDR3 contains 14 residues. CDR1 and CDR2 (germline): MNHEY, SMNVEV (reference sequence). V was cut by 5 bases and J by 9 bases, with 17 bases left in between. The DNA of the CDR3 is TGTGCCAGCAGTCCGACTTACGCTGGGGGTGAGCAGTTCTTC. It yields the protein CASSPTYAGGEQFF.

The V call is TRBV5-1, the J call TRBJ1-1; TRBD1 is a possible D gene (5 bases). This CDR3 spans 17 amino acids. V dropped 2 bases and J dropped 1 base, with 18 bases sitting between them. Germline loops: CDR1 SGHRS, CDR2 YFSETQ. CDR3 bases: TGCGCCAGCAGCTTACGGGGGTTTACTGTTAGGAACACTGAAGCTTTCTTT. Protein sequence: CASSLRGFTVRNTEAFF.

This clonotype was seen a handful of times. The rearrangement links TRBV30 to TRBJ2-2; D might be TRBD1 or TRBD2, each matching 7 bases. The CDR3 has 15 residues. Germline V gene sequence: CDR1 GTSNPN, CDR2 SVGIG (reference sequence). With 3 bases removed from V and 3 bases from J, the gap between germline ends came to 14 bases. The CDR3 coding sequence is TGTGCCTGGAGGAGGGGAGGGGGCGACACCGGGGAGCTGTTTTTT. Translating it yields CAWRRGGGDTGELFF.

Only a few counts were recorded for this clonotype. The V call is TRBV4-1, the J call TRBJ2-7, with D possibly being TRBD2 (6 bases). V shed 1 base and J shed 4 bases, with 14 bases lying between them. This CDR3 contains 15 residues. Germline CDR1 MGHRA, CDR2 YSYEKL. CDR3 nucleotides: TGCGCCAGCAGCCAAGTTCTAAAAGGGAGGTACGAGCAGTACTTC. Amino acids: CASSQVLKGRYEQYF.

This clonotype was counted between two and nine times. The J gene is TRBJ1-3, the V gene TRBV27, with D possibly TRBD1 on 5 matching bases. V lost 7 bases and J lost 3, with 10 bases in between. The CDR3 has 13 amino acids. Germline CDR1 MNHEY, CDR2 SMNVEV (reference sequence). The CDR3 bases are TGTGCCAGCATGCAGGGAGTTGGAAACACCATATATTTT. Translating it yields CASMQGVGNTIYF.

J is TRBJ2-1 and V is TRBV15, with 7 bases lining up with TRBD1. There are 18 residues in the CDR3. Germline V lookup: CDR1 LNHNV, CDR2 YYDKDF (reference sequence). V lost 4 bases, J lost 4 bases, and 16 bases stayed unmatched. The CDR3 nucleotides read TGTGCCACCAGCATTCGGAGCCCCGGGACAGAATCATACAATGAGCAGTTCTTC. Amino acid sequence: CATSIRSPGTESYNEQFF. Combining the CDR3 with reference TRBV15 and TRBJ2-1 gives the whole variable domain DAMVIQNPRYQVTQFGKPVTLSCSQTLNHNVMYWYQQKSSQAPKLLFHYYDKDFNNEADTPDNFQSRRPNTSFCFLDIRSPGLGDTAMYLCATSIRSPGTESYNEQFFGPGTRLTVL.

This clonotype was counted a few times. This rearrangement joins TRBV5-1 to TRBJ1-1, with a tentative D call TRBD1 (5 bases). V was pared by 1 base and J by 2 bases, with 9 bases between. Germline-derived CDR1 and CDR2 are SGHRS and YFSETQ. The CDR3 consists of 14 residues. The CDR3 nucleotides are TGCGCCAGCAGCTTGTGGGGGATTAACACTGAAGCTTTCTTT. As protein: CASSLWGINTEAFF. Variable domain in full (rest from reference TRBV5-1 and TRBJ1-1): KAGVTQTPRYLIKTRGQQVTLSCSPISGHRSVSWYQQTPGQGLQFLFEYFSETQRNKGNFPGRFSGRQFSNSRSEMNVSTLELGDSALYLCASSLWGINTEAFFGQGTRLTVV.

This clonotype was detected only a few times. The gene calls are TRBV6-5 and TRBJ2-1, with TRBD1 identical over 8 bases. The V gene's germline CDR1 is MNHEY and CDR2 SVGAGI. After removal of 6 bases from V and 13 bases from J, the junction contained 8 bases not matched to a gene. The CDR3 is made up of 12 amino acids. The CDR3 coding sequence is TGTGCCAGCAGAGGCTGGGGGACAGGCCAGTTCTTC. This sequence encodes CASRGWGTGQFF.

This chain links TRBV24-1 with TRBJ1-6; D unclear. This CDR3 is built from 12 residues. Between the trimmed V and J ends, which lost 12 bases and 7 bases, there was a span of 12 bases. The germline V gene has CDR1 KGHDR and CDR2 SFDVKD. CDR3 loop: CAAHGRNSPLHF. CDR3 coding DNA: TGTGCCGCCCATGGAAGGAATTCACCCCTCCACTTT.

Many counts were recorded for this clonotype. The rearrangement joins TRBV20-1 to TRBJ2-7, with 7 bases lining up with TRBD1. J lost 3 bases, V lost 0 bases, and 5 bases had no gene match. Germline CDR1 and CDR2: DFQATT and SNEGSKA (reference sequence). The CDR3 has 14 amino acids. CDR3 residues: CSARDDREYYEQYF. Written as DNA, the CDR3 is TGCAGTGCTAGAGATGACAGGGAGTACTACGAGCAGTACTTC.

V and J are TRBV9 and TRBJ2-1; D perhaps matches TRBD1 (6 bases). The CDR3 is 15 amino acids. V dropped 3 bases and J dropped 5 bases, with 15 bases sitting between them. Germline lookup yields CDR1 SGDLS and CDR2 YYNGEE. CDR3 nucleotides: TGTGCCAGCAGCGCCTCAGGGGTACCTAACAATGAGCAGTTCTTC. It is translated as CASSASGVPNNEQFF.

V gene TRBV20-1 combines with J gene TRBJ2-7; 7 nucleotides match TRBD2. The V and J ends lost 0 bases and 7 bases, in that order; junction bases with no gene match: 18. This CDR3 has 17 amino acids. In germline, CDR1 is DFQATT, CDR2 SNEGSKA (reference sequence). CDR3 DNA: TGCAGTGCTAGAGATCTTACTAGCGAGGGTATCCATCTTGAGCAGTACTTC. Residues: CSARDLTSEGIHLEQYF.

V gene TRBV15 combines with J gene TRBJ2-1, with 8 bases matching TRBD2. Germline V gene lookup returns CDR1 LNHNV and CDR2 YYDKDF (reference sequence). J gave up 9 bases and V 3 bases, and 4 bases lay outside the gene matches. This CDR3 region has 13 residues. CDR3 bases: TGTGCCACCAGCAGGGGCGGGGGGACTGAGCAGTTCTTC. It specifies CATSRGGGTEQFF.

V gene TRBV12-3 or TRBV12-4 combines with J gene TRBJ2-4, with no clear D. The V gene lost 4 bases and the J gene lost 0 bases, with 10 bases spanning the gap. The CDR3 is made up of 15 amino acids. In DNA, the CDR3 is TGTGCCAGCAGTTCAAGACGAGTAGCCAAAAACATTCAGTACTTC. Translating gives CASSSRRVAKNIQYF.

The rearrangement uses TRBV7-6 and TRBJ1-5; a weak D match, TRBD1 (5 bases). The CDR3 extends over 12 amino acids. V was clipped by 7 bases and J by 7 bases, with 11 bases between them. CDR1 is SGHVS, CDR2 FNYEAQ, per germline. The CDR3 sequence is CASTRQLQPQHF. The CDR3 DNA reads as TGTGCCAGCACGCGACAGTTACAGCCCCAGCATTTT.